This is a list of T cell receptor beta chains from one sample in a study of blood T cells in healthy people across ages. MiXCR, applied by TCRdb to the 5' RACE reads, yields one record per CDR3 protein. This sample has about 1.7 million distinct CDR3 sequences, with roughly 28% found just once. What was sequenced was blood. The receptor source for this set is a woman in her thirties in good health. The CDR3 runs from the conserved cysteine through the conserved F or W. Clone size is shown for a subset of rows, as once, few, many or a class of expanded clone.

TRBJ1-4	15	TRBV28	NA	CASSPSEPTNEKLFF
TRBJ1-1	13	TRBV28	NA	CASGTGTPSKGFF
TRBJ2-1	12	TRBV7-9	many	CASSLPGDEQFF
TRBJ2-7	17	TRBV14	NA	CASSQGRRAGNTYEQYF
TRBJ2-3	17	TRBV20-1	NA	CSARGYRRGFSADTQYF
TRBJ1-4	13	TRBV29-1	NA	CSVEESTTEKLFF
TRBJ2-7	15	TRBV12-3/TRBV12-4	NA	CASSLFGLIGYEQYF
TRBJ2-6	17	TRBV7-3	few	CASSFSGTASGANVLTF
TRBJ1-5	14	TRBV6-1	few	CASSENRVRQPQHF
TRBJ2-7	13	TRBV20-1	few	CSATGLAIHEQYF
TRBJ2-3	16	TRBV7-6	NA	CASSLGGLSYTDTQYF
TRBJ2-1	14	TRBV10-2	NA	CASSESAGGWEQFF
TRBJ1-1	15	TRBV5-1	NA	CASSLEGGWAEEAFF
TRBJ2-3	14	TRBV12-3/TRBV12-4	few	CASRDRLAGGTQYF
TRBJ1-6	16	TRBV5-1	NA	CASSQRGALDNSPLHF
TRBJ1-1	15	TRBV9	NA	CASSPVDRAYTEAFF
TRBJ2-7	15	TRBV5-1	NA	CASSGSGGAGDEQYF
TRBJ2-1	14	TRBV29-1	NA	CSVEGLAGGSEQFF
TRBJ2-3	15	TRBV5-5	many	CASSSWTSGTDTQYF
NA	16	TRBV7-9	few	CAGSPPGGSPSNEQYF
TRBJ2-2	13	TRBV27	NA	CASSPKGLGELFF
TRBJ2-1	15	TRBV6-5	many	CASRTGTYSYNEQFF
TRBJ2-1	12	TRBV7-9	NA	CASSHEYNEQFF
TRBJ2-7	14	TRBV5-1	NA	CANSSQGFSYEQYF
TRBJ1-1	15	TRBV7-9	NA	CASRLRRGLNTEAFF
TRBJ2-5	14	TRBV7-2	many	CASSRDHNEGTQYF
TRBJ2-7	15	TRBV29-1	NA	CSKTEGSKSYNEQYF
TRBJ1-1	11	TRBV29-1	NA	CSVPVNAEAFF
TRBJ1-5	15	TRBV5-1	NA	CASSLMGQTNQPQHF
TRBJ2-1	14	TRBV5-1	NA	CASSKSVAPNEQFF
TRBJ1-5	13	TRBV12-3/TRBV12-4	NA	CASSYHRNQPQHF
TRBJ1-2	13	TRBV3-1	many	CASSQADSYGYTF
TRBJ2-2	16	TRBV6-6	NA	CASSTVTGFNTGELFF
TRBJ2-5	13	TRBV10-1	many	CASPSVGEETQYF
TRBJ1-1	13	TRBV7-2	few	CASRTGTVSEAFF
NA	18	TRBV4-1	NA	CASSRGSHRDRGRYEQYF
TRBJ2-1	14	TRBV20-1	many	CSAVAGSSYNEQFF
TRBJ1-2	17	TRBV30	few	CAWSVGVKRPSNYGYTF
TRBJ2-3	13	TRBV20-1	NA	CSAREGFSDTQYF
TRBJ2-1	12	TRBV9	many	CASSARNNEQFF
TRBJ2-1	12	TRBV6-6	NA	CASRGGLYEQFF
TRBJ2-4	15	TRBV5-1	many	CASSPRAEQANIQYF
TRBJ2-7	13	TRBV21-1	NA	CASTHGSSYEQYF
TRBJ2-1	15	TRBV9	NA	CASTSTGQALGEQFF
TRBJ2-7	13	TRBV6-1	NA	CASSDQNAYEQYF